These 16 T cell receptor beta chains share one sample of origin, sequenced in a study of Ad26.COV2.S vaccination and SARS-CoV-2 variants. Sequencing was performed with immunoSEQ multiplex PCR; in TCRdb, only in-frame clones are kept and a portion is missing. The table shows fewer than 100,000 clones, with around 82% occurring only once. Here the sequenced sample was peripheral blood, taken after recovery from COVID-19. The source of these receptors is a human donor who had recovered from COVID-19.

The gene calls are TRBV5-1 and TRBJ1-6; a possible D gene is TRBD1 (5 bases). CDR3 size: 14 residues. Trimming cost V 4 bases and J 8 bases, with 13 bases left between them. Germline V CDR1 and CDR2: SGHRS, YFSETQ. The CDR3 DNA reads TGCGCCAGCAGCCCAGGGAATCTGGATTCACCCCTCCACTTT. Its translation is CASSPGNLDSPLHF. Filled out from reference TRBV5-1 and TRBJ1-6, the complete variable domain reads KAGVTQTPRYLIKTRGQQVTLSCSPISGHRSVSWYQQTPGQGLQFLFEYFSETQRNKGNFPGRFSGRQFSNSRSEMNVSTLELGDSALYLCASSPGNLDSPLHFGNGTRLTVT.

The chain employs TRBV4-3 and TRBJ2-7, with D hard to call. Germline lookup yields CDR1 LGHNA and CDR2 YSLEER. CDR3 length: 11 amino acids. The V end was cut by 0 bases, the J end by 10 bases, with 7 bases between. The CDR3: CASSQDRRQYF. CDR3 DNA: TGCGCCAGCAGCCAAGACCGCCGCCAGTACTTC.

The chain joins TRBV18 to TRBJ1-2; 7 bases align to TRBD1. The CDR3 has 13 amino acids. The germline gives CDR1 KGHSH, CDR2 LQKENI. Trimming took 1 base from V and 6 from J; bases not matched to a gene: 2. Written as DNA, the CDR3 is TGTGCCAGCTCACCACGAGGGGGCGATGGCTACACCTTC. This sequence encodes CASSPRGGDGYTF.

The chain is built from TRBV7-2 and TRBJ1-1; D uncertain. Germline V gene data show CDR1 as SGHTA and CDR2 as FQGNSA. CDR3 length: 15 amino acids. With 2 bases removed from V and 4 bases from J, the gap between germline ends came to 14 bases. CDR3 nucleotide sequence: TGTGCCAGCAGCTTAACGGTCAGGTATCTCACTGAAGCTTTCTTT. The encoded protein is CASSLTVRYLTEAFF.

The chain is built from TRBV11-3 and TRBJ2-7, with TRBD1 identical over 10 bases. Trimming took 5 bases from V and 7 from J; bases not matched to a gene: 8. The CDR3 is 14 residues long. Germline V CDR1 and CDR2: SGHNT, YENEEA. The CDR3 coding sequence is TGTGCCAGCAGCACACGACAGGGGGCGGTTGAGCAGTACTTC. Translating it yields CASSTRQGAVEQYF.

This chain joins TRBV6-1 and TRBJ2-7, with TRBD2 matching 8 bases. The length of the CDR3 is 14 residues. Germline V gene lookup returns CDR1 MNHNS and CDR2 SASEGT. The junction had 3 bases not matched to a gene; V was cut back by 2 bases and J by 3 bases. The CDR3 reads CASSESGRGYEQYF. CDR3 nucleotide sequence: TGTGCCAGCAGTGAATCCGGGAGGGGCTACGAGCAGTACTTC.

The chain combines TRBV7-9 with TRBJ2-1; D uncertain. Germline CDR1 SEHNR, CDR2 FQNEAQ (reference sequence). With 4 bases removed from V and 15 bases from J, the gap between germline ends came to 4 bases. The CDR3 runs 8 residues. CDR3 region: CASSSRFF. As DNA, the CDR3 is TGTGCCAGCAGCTCCCGGTTCTTC. The full variable domain, completed using reference TRBV7-9 and TRBJ2-1, is DTGVSQNPRHKITKRGQNVTFRCDPISEHNRLYWYRQTLGQGPEFLTYFQNEAQLEKSRLLSDRFSAERPKGSFSTLEIQRTEQGDSAMYLCASSSRFFGPGTRLTVL.

V gene TRBV28 combines with J gene TRBJ2-2; TRBD1 aligns across 9 bases. CDR1 and CDR2 from the germline V gene are MDHEN and SYDVKM. CDR3 length equals 15 residues. The V and J ends lost 6 bases and 2 bases, in that order; junction bases with no gene match: 4. This CDR3 is CASRRGQGNTGELFF. For the CDR3, the DNA is TGTGCCAGCAGACGGGGACAGGGAAACACCGGGGAGCTGTTTTTT. Full variable domain (outside the CDR3, taken from reference TRBV28 and TRBJ2-2): DVKVTQSSRYLVKRTGEKVFLECVQDMDHENMFWYRQDPGLGLRLIYFSYDVKMKEKGDIPEGYSVSREKKERFSLILESASTNQTSMYLCASRRGQGNTGELFFGEGSRLTVL.

This clone was seen only a few times. The genes are TRBV19 and TRBJ2-1; 8 bases map to TRBD1. Trimming at V came to 6 bases and at J to 5 bases, leaving 6 bases not matched to a gene. Per the germline V gene, CDR1 is LNHDA and CDR2 is SQIVND (reference sequence). The CDR3 contains 14 residues. This CDR3 reads CASRRQGYDNEQFF. CDR3 in DNA: TGTGCCAGTAGAAGACAGGGGTATGACAATGAGCAGTTCTTC.

V and J are TRBV7-9 and TRBJ2-3; D is uncertain. Trimming pared 5 bases from V and 2 bases from J, leaving 20 bases between. The CDR3 is 17 amino acids. CDR1 and CDR2 from the germline V gene are SEHNR and FQNEAQ (reference sequence). The CDR3 loop reads CASSPPSLKPITDTQYF. In nucleotides, the CDR3 is TGTGCCAGCAGCCCCCCGTCTCTGAAGCCTATCACAGATACGCAGTATTTT.

The chain carries TRBV5-1 and TRBJ2-3, with D hard to call. V was pared by 0 bases and J by 0 bases, with 5 bases between. CDR3 length: 14 residues. Germline CDR1 reads SGHRS; CDR2 reads YFSETQ. Here the CDR3 reads CASSLADSTDTQYF. Written as DNA, the CDR3 is TGCGCCAGCAGCTTGGCCGACAGCACAGATACGCAGTATTTT.

The genes are TRBV6-5 and TRBJ1-5; D is unclear. The V end lost 7 bases, the J end lost 0 bases, and 13 bases lay between the germline ends. The CDR3 length is 15 residues. The germline gives CDR1 MNHEY, CDR2 SVGAGI. The CDR3 protein is CASTLPGNSNQPQHF. DNA for the CDR3: TGTGCCAGCACCCTACCCGGGAATAGCAATCAGCCCCAGCATTTT.

This chain uses TRBV10-3 with TRBJ2-7; D might be TRBD2 (5 bases). The CDR3 spans 17 residues. Between the trimmed V and J ends, which lost 4 bases and 4 bases, there was a span of 23 bases. The germline CDR1 and CDR2 sequences are ENHRY and SYGVKD. The CDR3 sequence: CAISGSTLEAIRYEQYF. The CDR3 DNA sequence: TGTGCCATCAGTGGTTCGACCTTGGAGGCAATACGATACGAGCAGTACTTC.

This clone was observed a single time. This chain joins TRBV25-1 and TRBJ1-1; D is possibly TRBD1 (5 bases). Trimming took 1 base from V and 1 from J, leaving 7 bases between them. From germline, CDR1 is MGHDK and CDR2 SYGVNS. The CDR3 runs to 14 residues. In DNA, the CDR3 is TGTGCCAGCAGTGAATGGGACGGGAACACTGAAGCTTTCTTT. The encoded protein is CASSEWDGNTEAFF.

This clone showed up just a few times. This sequence joins TRBV24-1 and TRBJ1-2; a possible D gene is TRBD1 (5 bases). Deletions cut 3 bases from V and 5 bases from J, with 9 bases between. The CDR3 has 13 amino acids. Germline values: CDR1 KGHDR, CDR2 SFDVKD. The CDR3 reads CATSDAGRYGYTF. CDR3 sequence (DNA): TGTGCCACCAGTGATGCAGGGAGGTATGGCTACACCTTC.

The genes are TRBV19 and TRBJ1-2; D might be TRBD1 (6 bases). The CDR3 length is 14 residues. Per germline, CDR1 LNHDA and CDR2 SQIVND (reference sequence). Trimming shortened V by 7 bases and J by 8 bases, and 20 bases separated the two germline ends. In nucleotides, the CDR3 is TGTGCCAGTACCCCACAAACCACAGGGAACGGCTACACCTTC. Translated, it gives CASTPQTTGNGYTF.